Here is one T cell receptor beta chain with its context. The authors ran a second PCR of roughly 6 to 12 cycles using a sample-barcoded 5' primer and a J-beta primer mix. Using its own MiXCR run on the 5' RACE reads, TCRdb lists one record per CDR3 protein. The sample has 1,100,000 or so distinct CDR3 sequences; 35% to 55% are singletons. This sample was taken from a study of blood T cells in healthy people across ages. The CDR3 contains 16 residues. The V and J ends lost 6 bases and 1 base respectively, with 21 bases between them. CDR1 and CDR2 from the germline V gene are SQVTM and ANQGSEA. Donor samples were obtained from healthy Caucasian individuals from Russia, aged about 6 to 95.

This chain links TRBV29-1 with TRBJ2-5; weak D call: TRBD1 (7 bases). The origin of this receptor is a woman aged 55-69 years in good health. Sequenced: blood. In DNA form, the CDR3 reads TGCAGCGTCCGAGGTTCGGTTCAGGGGGGCCAAGAGACCCAGTACTTC. Its translation is CSVRGSVQGGQETQYF. Complete variable domain (other parts from reference TRBV29-1 and TRBJ2-5): SAVISQKPSRDICQRGTSLTIQCQVDSQVTMMFWYRQQPGQSLTLIATANQGSEATYESGFVIDKFPISRPNLTFSTLTVSNMSPEDSSIYLCSVRGSVQGGQETQYFGPGTRLLVL.